This T cell receptor (beta chain) was found in a study of blood T cell repertoires in COVID-19. The wider study: There were acute and convalescent COVID-19 samples, and they came from the United States, Italy and Spain.

Trimming at V came to 4 bases and at J to 4 bases, leaving 8 bases not matched to a gene. CDR3 length: 17 residues. The germline CDR1 and CDR2 sequences are SGHTA and FQGNSA. Methods used by the authors: Cell counts per sample came from amplifying reference gene primers. Some clones are missing from TCRdb's copy, which holds only in-frame ones; the method was immunoSEQ multiplex PCR. V and J calls and clone size are those listed in that table; D and trimming were worked out from the DNA. The table lists roughly 80,000 clones, 85% to 90% of them singletons, with approximately 15% in the top ten. The J gene is TRBJ2-1, the V gene TRBV7-2; 12 positions agree with TRBD2. Sequenced input: peripheral blood. The clonotype originates from an elderly man in a cohort sampled during active COVID-19. Here the CDR3 reads CASSSRSLAGGYNEQFF. CDR3 sequence (DNA): TGTGCCAGCAGCTCAAGGAGCCTAGCGGGGGGGTACAATGAGCAGTTCTTC.